This TCR beta chain was observed in a study of human T cells and chemical hapten exposure. A few counts support this clonotype. The time point here: healthy volunteer bleed at 2 weeks. Extraction of total RNA was performed on unfractionated whole blood. As processed by the authors: A per-sample median of roughly 100,000 TCRs was observed, with a range of about 20,000 to 700,000. TCRdb redid the calling of the RACE reads with MiXCR, one entry per CDR3 protein. The V and J calls and clone size are TCRdb's, not the authors'. The data hold 85,000 to 95,000 distinct CDR3 sequences, with approximately 9% observed a single time. The CDR3 totals 17 residues. Losses at the gene ends were 6 bases for V and 4 bases for J; bases not matched to a gene: 11. The germline V gene encodes CDR1 SNHLY and CDR2 FYNNEI.

This chain uses TRBV2 with TRBJ1-5; 11 bases agree with TRBD1. The receptor was isolated from a female donor in good health. Some clones in this sample may be carry-over from other donors' samples. Sequenced material: whole blood. CDR3 loop: CASSSGQGAAQNQPQHF. The CDR3 DNA reads as TGTGCCAGCAGCTCCGGACAGGGGGCCGCTCAGAATCAGCCCCAGCATTTT.